This T cell receptor beta chain was retrieved from a study of shared clonotypes between healthy human individuals. Study overall: The cohort had two women and a few men, ages 18 to 49.

The CDR3 has 14 residues. Trimming stripped 8 bases from V and 0 bases from J, with 12 bases between. From germline, CDR1 is MNHNS and CDR2 SASEGT. Regarding the study as a whole: Naive subsets, compared against memory subsets, generally had larger estimated richness values. Generation probability values for non-shared clonotypes were lower than those for clonotypes shared by all four donors.

Using immunoSEQ multiplex PCR, the repertoire was profiled, and TCRdb retains in-frame clones only, with some absent. Of 2.3 million or so clones in the sample, 80% to 95% were seen once. On this clone itself: The antigen remains undetermined.

Sequences were obtained from naive CD4+ T cells from PBMCs. Indicated subset: CD45RA+ positively selected. This clonotype was obtained from a man aged 18 to 30 in good health. Some clones in this sample may be carry-over from other donors' samples. The chain links TRBV6-1 to TRBJ2-3; D perhaps matches TRBD2 (5 bases). The CDR3 DNA follows: TGTGCCAGCCGACTTGGACTTAGCACAGATACGCAGTATTTT. This sequence encodes CASRLGLSTDTQYF.